A selection of T cell receptor beta chains follows, all from one sample in a study of T cell responses to AZD1222 COVID-19 vaccine. Libraries were prepared by immunoSEQ multiplex PCR; TCRdb keeps only in-frame clonotypes and omits some of them. The sample yields under 130,000 clones, about nine tenths seen once. The sequences come from peripheral blood, collected on day 0 of AZD1222 vaccination. These receptors were obtained from an adult in good health. CDR3s include the opening cysteine and the closing phenylalanine or tryptophan. The order of the fields is V gene, CDR3 protein.

TRBV4-1 CASSQAPGLGNSPLHF
TRBV4-2 CASSQEMAGAYNEQFF
TRBV19 CASSIGEELPGYTF
TRBV9 CASSTRQADYGYTF
TRBV23-1 CASTALVEAGYTF
TRBV11-3 CASSRDRDSYEQYF
TRBV5-5 CASSHDTTGFIGDEQFF
TRBV11-2 CASSLGTSGGAETQYF
TRBV29-1 CSSYLGGDEQFF
TRBV7-8 CASSPPDTGYTF
TRBV30 CAWSYGRGVSYEQYF